Ten or more counts support the clone carrying this TCR beta chain. The antigen remains unidentified. The data are from a study of T-cell reconstitution after alpha-beta-depleted transplantation in children. Findings and caveats of the study: Surviving recipient cells, namely T cells and thymic progenitors, were the source of high day-60 TCRbeta diversity in some patients.

Unique molecular identifiers tagged the TCRbeta library. TCRdb independently ran MiXCR on the PCR reads; one entry per CDR3 protein. The table lists approximately 500,000 distinct CDR3 sequences, approximately 10% of them singletons. Trimming shortened V by 4 bases and J by 4 bases, and 5 bases separated the two germline ends. Germline loops: CDR1 SEHNR, CDR2 FQNEAQ (reference sequence). The CDR3 is 12 amino acids. This material consisted of PBMCs, taken before TCRalphabeta/CD19-depleted stem cell transplant. The sequence derives from a child aged 2 to 10 with inherited bone marrow failure, due to receive a stem cell transplant. The chain employs TRBV7-9 and TRBJ1-5, with unresolved D. The CDR3 loop reads CASSSTNQPQHF. The CDR3, as DNA: TGTGCCAGCAGCTCAACGAATCAGCCCCAGCATTTT.